These 29 T cell receptor beta chains were all obtained from the same sample, sequenced in a study of blood T cells in healthy people across ages. Next came a second PCR, run for about 7 to 12 cycles, which used a sample-barcoded 5' primer along with a J-beta primer mix. TCRdb re-called the 5' RACE reads with MiXCR, one entry per CDR3 protein. The sample lists about 1.1 million distinct CDR3 sequences; approximately 38% were seen once. Sequencing used blood. These TCRs come from a man aged 18 to 29 in good health.

In DNA, the CDR3 is TGTGCCAGCAGTTACCCGAAGGGCAATCAGCCCCAGCATTTT. Its protein product is CASSYPKGNQPQHF. The chain is built from TRBV6-2 or TRBV6-3 and TRBJ1-5, with D hard to call. The CDR3 is made up of 14 amino acids. CDR1 and CDR2 from the germline V gene are MNHEY and SVGEGT. The V and J ends lost 2 bases and 2 bases respectively, with 7 bases between them.

This sequence joins TRBV5-6 and TRBJ2-2; D is unresolved. V was clipped by 3 bases and J by 6 bases, with 6 bases between them. The CDR3 totals 12 residues. CDR1 SGHDT and CDR2 YYEEEE come from the germline V gene. CDR3 sequence (DNA): TGTGCCAGCAGCTGGATAGCCGGGGAGCTGTTTTTT. Protein product: CASSWIAGELFF.

This clonotype occurred a few times. The CDR3 spells CSAREAGGNTEAFF. CDR3 nucleotides: TGCAGTGCTAGGGAGGCAGGGGGCAACACTGAAGCTTTCTTT. The chain joins TRBV20-1 to TRBJ1-1; 8 bases are shared with TRBD1. The length of the CDR3 is 14 residues. Germline assignment: CDR1 DFQATT and CDR2 SNEGSKA (reference sequence). Trimming cost V 3 bases and J 2 bases; bases outside gene matches: 5.

The genes are TRBV12-3 or TRBV12-4 and TRBJ2-2; D call uncertain. V lost 7 bases to trimming and J lost 0 bases, with 9 bases between them. This CDR3 region has 14 residues. CDR3 region: CASTWLANTGELFF. DNA for the CDR3: TGTGCCAGCACTTGGCTAGCGAACACCGGGGAGCTGTTTTTT.

V and J are TRBV20-1 and TRBJ2-1, with D possibly TRBD2 on 6 matching bases. Germline V gene data show CDR1 as DFQATT and CDR2 as SNEGSKA (reference sequence). V lost 8 bases, J lost 5 bases, and 19 bases lay in between. The CDR3 sequence is 14 residues long. The CDR3 is CSSTTGEADNEQFF. DNA of the CDR3: TGCAGTTCAACCACGGGGGAAGCCGACAATGAGCAGTTCTTC.

The chain recombines TRBV12-3 or TRBV12-4 with TRBJ2-1, with no clear D. With 7 bases removed from V and 0 bases from J, the gap between germline ends came to 13 bases. The CDR3 extends over 15 amino acids. The CDR3 bases are TGTGCCAGCACCTCCCAGGCCGGCTCCTACAATGAGCAGTTCTTC. This gives the protein CASTSQAGSYNEQFF.

This rearrangement joins TRBV5-1 to TRBJ1-1; a possible D gene is TRBD1 (5 bases). CDR3 size: 14 residues. Germline assignment: CDR1 SGHRS and CDR2 YFSETQ. With 3 bases removed from V and 3 bases from J, the gap between germline ends came to 12 bases. The CDR3 loop is CASSSRAGDTEAFF. The CDR3 DNA sequence: TGCGCCAGCAGCTCCAGGGCGGGAGACACTGAAGCTTTCTTT. Full variable domain (remainder filled in from reference TRBV5-1 and TRBJ1-1): KAGVTQTPRYLIKTRGQQVTLSCSPISGHRSVSWYQQTPGQGLQFLFEYFSETQRNKGNFPGRFSGRQFSNSRSEMNVSTLELGDSALYLCASSSRAGDTEAFFGQGTRLTVV.

This clonotype has ten or more counts. The rearrangement joins TRBV7-8 to TRBJ2-7; 7 bases align to TRBD1. The CDR3 length is 15 residues. V shed 6 bases, J shed 2 bases, and the junction held 10 bases outside the gene matches. Germline CDR1 and CDR2: SGHVS and FQNEAQ. This CDR3 reads CASRHDRVQPYEQYF. CDR3 DNA sequence: TGTGCCAGCAGACACGACAGGGTACAACCCTACGAGCAGTACTTC.

This chain links TRBV28 with TRBJ1-4; D is undetermined. The CDR3 sequence is 12 residues long. With 8 bases removed from V and 7 bases from J, the gap between germline ends came to 11 bases. Germline values: CDR1 MDHEN, CDR2 SYDVKM. CDR3 amino acids: CASAPSVEKLFF. The DNA for the CDR3 is TGTGCCAGCGCGCCCAGCGTTGAAAAACTGTTTTTT. The full variable domain, in which reference TRBV28 and TRBJ1-4 provide the parts outside the CDR3, is DVKVTQSSRYLVKRTGEKVFLECVQDMDHENMFWYRQDPGLGLRLIYFSYDVKMKEKGDIPEGYSVSREKKERFSLILESASTNQTSMYLCASAPSVEKLFFGSGTQLSVL.

This clonotype has a handful of counts. The chain has TRBV21-1 and TRBJ2-5. The J call may be incorrect, as the DNA end agrees better with TRBJ2-7. TRBV21-1 is designated a pseudogene. CDR3 length: 14 amino acids. CDR3 coding DNA: TGTGCCAGCAGCAAAGAGCTAGCAGGCTACGAGCAGTACTTC. Translating gives CASSKELAGYEQYF.

This rearrangement joins TRBV20-1 to TRBJ1-2; possible D gene TRBD1, 5 bases. This CDR3 region has 15 residues. Germline values: CDR1 DFQATT, CDR2 SNEGSKA (reference sequence). Trimming left V 2 bases short and J 1 base short, with 14 bases between. The CDR3 DNA reads TGCAGTGCTAGATCTCTTCGGGACTTTAACTATGGCTACACCTTC. Protein sequence: CSARSLRDFNYGYTF.

The V gene is TRBV12-3 or TRBV12-4, the J gene TRBJ1-1; D remains ambiguous. Trimming cost V 3 bases and J 0 bases, with 14 bases left between them. This CDR3 spans 16 amino acids. The chain's CDR3 is CASSFVGRTVNTEAFF. The CDR3 nucleotides read TGTGCCAGCAGTTTCGTGGGCAGAACCGTGAACACTGAAGCTTTCTTT.

The chain carries TRBV7-9 and TRBJ1-4, with a tentative D call TRBD1 (5 bases). The CDR3 sequence is 15 residues long. Trimming pared 0 bases from V and 4 bases from J, leaving 9 bases between. CDR1 is SEHNR, CDR2 FQNEAQ, per germline (reference sequence). CDR3 DNA sequence: TGTGCCAGCAGCTTAGCGTGGGGCCTTAATGAAAAACTGTTTTTT. Protein product: CASSLAWGLNEKLFF.

This clonotype has only a few counts. J is TRBJ1-6 and V is TRBV27; D uncertain. This CDR3 is built from 15 residues. V was pared by 3 bases and J by 7 bases, with 13 bases between. Looked up from germline, CDR1 is MNHEY and CDR2 is SMNVEV (reference sequence). CDR3 region: CASSFGQTFNSPLHF. The CDR3 DNA is TGTGCCAGCAGTTTTGGGCAGACATTCAATTCACCCCTCCACTTT.

This rearrangement joins TRBV6-6 to TRBJ1-1; D unresolved. V lost 4 bases to trimming and J lost 13 bases, with 16 bases between them. Germline loops: CDR1 MNHNY, CDR2 SVGAGI (reference sequence). CDR3 length equals 12 residues. The CDR3 spells CASSFREGVDFF. For the CDR3, the DNA is TGTGCCAGCAGTTTCCGGGAGGGTGTTGATTTCTTT.

This clonotype has a single count. J is TRBJ2-7 and V is TRBV4-1, with TRBD1 matching over 9 bases. The V gene end was trimmed by 0 bases and the J gene end by 3 bases; junction bases not matched to a gene: 9. Germline CDR1 reads MGHRA; CDR2 reads YSYEKL. The CDR3 contains 17 residues. The CDR3 DNA reads as TGCGCCAGCAGCCAAGATGTATCGGGGACAGGGATCTACGAGCAGTACTTC. Residues: CASSQDVSGTGIYEQYF.

The rearrangement links TRBV12-3 or TRBV12-4 to TRBJ1-3, with 7 bases fitting TRBD1. This CDR3 has 15 residues. Trimming at V came to 5 bases and at J to 6 bases, leaving 10 bases not matched to a gene. For the CDR3, the DNA is TGTGCCAGCAGTCCCCGGGACAGAGACCTAAACACCATATATTTT. It is translated as CASSPRDRDLNTIYF.

This clonotype was found a few times. The gene calls are TRBV4-1 and TRBJ2-1; D perhaps matches TRBD1 (6 bases). This CDR3 spans 15 amino acids. The V gene lost 3 bases and the J gene lost 4 bases, with 13 bases spanning the gap. Germline CDR1 reads MGHRA; CDR2 reads YSYEKL. For the CDR3, the DNA is TGCGCCAGCAGCCAGAACACAGGGTTTTACAATGAGCAGTTCTTC. This sequence encodes CASSQNTGFYNEQFF.

This clonotype has only a few counts. For the CDR3, the DNA is TGTGCCAGCAGTGAATCCACAGGGGTAAATGGCTACACCTTC. Its protein is CASSESTGVNGYTF. The chain has TRBV2 and TRBJ1-2; 7 nucleotides align to TRBD1. The CDR3 is 14 amino acids. Trimming removed 2 bases from V and 6 bases from J; junction bases left unmatched: 6. In germline, CDR1 is SNHLY, CDR2 FYNNEI.

This rearrangement joins TRBV14 to TRBJ1-1; no firm D call. Germline V CDR1 and CDR2: SGHDN, FVKESK. The CDR3 length is 14 residues. V lost 0 bases and J lost 0, with 5 bases in between. Here the CDR3 DNA reads TGTGCCAGCAGCCAAGACGTCCTGAACACTGAAGCTTTCTTT. This gives the protein CASSQDVLNTEAFF.

V usage is TRBV2 and J usage is TRBJ2-2; D unclear. The CDR3 loop spans 12 amino acids. The ends were cut back, 7 bases at V and 3 bases at J, with 6 bases in the middle. Germline V gene data show CDR1 as SNHLY and CDR2 as FYNNEI. CDR3 bases: TGTGCCAGCATGTGGGACACCGGGGAGCTGTTTTTT. It translates to CASMWDTGELFF. The complete variable domain, with remaining parts taken from reference TRBV2 and TRBJ2-2, reads EPEVTQTPSHQVTQMGQEVILRCVPISNHLYFYWYRQILGQKVEFLVSFYNNEISEKSEIFDDQFSVERPDGSNFTLKIRSTKLEDSAMYFCASMWDTGELFFGEGSRLTVL.

The chain has TRBV28 and TRBJ2-5; either TRBD1 or TRBD2 may supply D (5 bases each). V gave up 6 bases and J gave up 4 bases, with 18 bases separating them. Germline-derived CDR1 and CDR2 are MDHEN and SYDVKM. The CDR3 is 15 amino acids. The CDR3 bases are TGTGCCAGCAGCTTTCGAGGGGAGCTCGGAGAGACCCAGTACTTC. It codes for CASSFRGELGETQYF.

The chain joins TRBV7-6 to TRBJ1-1; tentative D call: TRBD1 (5 bases). The CDR3 length is 15 residues. CDR1 is SGHVS and CDR2 is FNYEAQ in the germline V gene. V was pared by 1 base and J by 0 bases, with 9 bases between. CDR3 protein: CASSLGKGLNTEAFF. The CDR3, as DNA: TGTGCCAGCAGCTTAGGCAAGGGACTGAACACTGAAGCTTTCTTT.

This rearrangement joins TRBV3-1 to TRBJ2-2, with D possibly being TRBD1 (6 bases). The CDR3 totals 15 residues. CDR1 and CDR2 (germline): LGHDT, YNNKEL (reference sequence). The V and J ends lost 1 base and 1 base respectively, with 7 bases between them. CDR3: CASSQGTENTGELFF. The DNA of the CDR3 is TGTGCCAGCAGCCAAGGGACAGAGAACACCGGGGAGCTGTTTTTT.

This clonotype appeared a few times. This chain connects TRBV20-1 to TRBJ2-5; the D is unclear. V lost 0 bases, J lost 4 bases, and 3 bases lay in between. Germline CDR1 reads DFQATT; CDR2 reads SNEGSKA (reference sequence). The CDR3 spans 11 residues. The CDR3 coding sequence is TGCAGTGCTAGAGAGGGAGAGACCCAGTACTTC. Amino acids: CSAREGETQYF.

The V and J genes are TRBV12-3 or TRBV12-4 and TRBJ1-5, with D possibly TRBD1 on 6 matching bases. The ends were cut back, 3 bases at V and 5 bases at J, with 14 bases in the middle. The CDR3 loop spans 15 amino acids. The CDR3 coding sequence is TGTGCCAGCAGTTTGATGGGGGACATAGATCAGCCCCAGCATTTT. It is translated as CASSLMGDIDQPQHF.

In this sample, this clonotype turned up once. The rearrangement links TRBV30 to TRBJ1-1; D gene unclear. Looked up from germline, CDR1 is GTSNPN and CDR2 is SVGIG (reference sequence). The CDR3 sequence is 13 residues long. V shed 0 bases and J shed 1 base, with 6 bases lying between them. The CDR3 here is CAWSVSQNTEAFF. The DNA for the CDR3 is TGTGCCTGGAGTGTCTCCCAGAACACTGAAGCTTTCTTT.

In this sample, this clonotype turned up a few times. V is TRBV9 and J is TRBJ2-1; 7 nucleotides line up with TRBD1. CDR1 SGDLS and CDR2 YYNGEE come from the germline V gene. V was clipped by 3 bases and J by 0 bases; unmatched bases: 12. CDR3 length: 18 amino acids. CDR3 in DNA: TGTGCCAGCAGCGCATTCATTACAGGGGCAGGCTCCTACAATGAGCAGTTCTTC. It specifies CASSAFITGAGSYNEQFF.

The chain has TRBV4-1 and TRBJ2-5, with D hard to call. V lost 0 bases and J lost 2, with 10 bases in between. Germline lookup yields CDR1 MGHRA and CDR2 YSYEKL. CDR3 length equals 15 residues. DNA for the CDR3: TGCGCCAGCAGCCAAGAAGTACAGAAACAAGAGACCCAGTACTTC. Amino acid sequence: CASSQEVQKQETQYF.